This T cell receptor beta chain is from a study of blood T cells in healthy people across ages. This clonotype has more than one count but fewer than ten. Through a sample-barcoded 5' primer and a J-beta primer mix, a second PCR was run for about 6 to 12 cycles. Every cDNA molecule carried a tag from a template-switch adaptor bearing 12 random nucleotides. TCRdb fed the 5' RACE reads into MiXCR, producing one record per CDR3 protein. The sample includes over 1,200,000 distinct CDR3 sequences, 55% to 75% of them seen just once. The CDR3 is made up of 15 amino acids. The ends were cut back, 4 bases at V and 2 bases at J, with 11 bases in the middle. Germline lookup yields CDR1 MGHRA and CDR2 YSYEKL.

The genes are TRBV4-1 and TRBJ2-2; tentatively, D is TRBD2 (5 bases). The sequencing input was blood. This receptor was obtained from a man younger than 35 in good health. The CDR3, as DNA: TGCGCCAGCAGCCCTCGTGGACTTAACACCGGGGAGCTGTTTTTT. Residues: CASSPRGLNTGELFF.